A selection of T cell receptor beta chains follows, all from one sample in a study of beta chain features in type 1 diabetes. The repertoire was sequenced with immunoSEQ multiplex PCR; TCRdb's copy has only in-frame clones and lacks some. This table has 900,000 or so clones, roughly a sixth appearing once. Sample: naive CD4+ T cells from blood. The source is a woman aged 18-29 years in good health. The conserved cysteine and the conserved F or W are not part of the CDR3 here.

J gene,V gene,CDR3 protein
TRBJ1-2,TRBV5-5,ASSFSPGPYGYT
TRBJ2-7,TRBV2,ASSERVATTHEQY
TRBJ1-5,TRBV18,ASSPSGQPQH
TRBJ1-1,TRBV18,ASSPGGWVNTEAF
TRBJ1-2,TRBV28,ASSLNYGYT
TRBJ2-4,TRBV28,ASSFFQLAKNIQY
TRBJ1-2,TRBV7-3,ASSPGQGDGYT
TRBJ2-1,TRBV2,ASTGGSYNEQF
TRBJ2-2,TRBV10-2,ASSRTPSGPWF
TRBJ2-2,TRBV6-6,ASSRRTGANTGELF
TRBJ2-1,TRBV7-2,ASSFDGGVYNEQF
TRBJ2-3,TRBV2,ASRLAGTDTQY
TRBJ2-1,TRBV11-2,ASSLGRAYNEQF
TRBJ2-6,TRBV27,ASSFSGAGANVLT
TRBJ2-1,TRBV28,ASSPPLVDEQF
TRBJ2-7,TRBV15,ATSRGLGQAGYEQY
TRBJ2-7,TRBV7-2,ASSSRLAGFRY
TRBJ2-1,TRBV18,ASSPRDRSSYNEQF
TRBJ2-6,TRBV28,ASSRADRAGANVLT
TRBJ2-1,TRBV28,ASSLSWVGGRNEQF
TRBJ2-7,TRBV6-5,ASTQGYEQY
TRBJ1-3,TRBV6-5,ASSKRQGLAYTIY
TRBJ2-1,TRBV7-9,ASSLGPYLAGVVRNEQF
TRBJ1-4,TRBV18,ASSDSPGATNEKLF
TRBJ2-7,TRBV7-2,ASSSGGDRVSEQY
TRBJ1-2,TRBV4-3,ASSGRQYANYGYT
TRBJ2-7,TRBV7-2,ASSLVPPGYEQY
TRBJ2-2,TRBV18,ASSPRDPTGELF
TRBJ1-4,TRBV28,ASSSYGRMTEKLF
TRBJ2-5,TRBV5-6,ASSFQQGMETQY
TRBJ2-3,TRBV15,ATSTPSTDTQY
TRBJ2-1,TRBV15,ATSRGGRTGAFGEQF
TRBJ1-5,TRBV28,ASRLNSQWPQH
TRBJ2-6,TRBV19,ASTLGANVLT
NA,TRBV15,ATSPGKGYEQY
TRBJ2-2,TRBV7-9,ASSFAMTSGATGELF
TRBJ1-4,TRBV9,ASSGTSNEKLF
TRBJ2-2,TRBV6-5,ASCFQGPGFGELF
TRBJ2-6,TRBV7-3,ASSYQTGRGANVLT
TRBJ2-7,TRBV7-9,ASSPGTGRYEQY
TRBJ2-5,TRBV5-4,ASSLRAGGPMGETQY
TRBJ2-3,TRBV7-2,ASSFYTDTQY
TRBJ2-1,TRBV5-1,ASSSRDYNNEQF
TRBJ2-1,TRBV7-9,ASSDAGHNEQF
TRBJ2-2,TRBV6-1,ASKYGAYNTGELF
TRBJ1-1,TRBV27,ASSLYKEMNTEAF
TRBJ2-1,TRBV5-1,ASSSLLAGGPLGQF
TRBJ2-7,TRBV25-1,ASTRGNEQY
TRBJ2-2,TRBV4-3,ASSSLPPGAGTGELF
TRBJ2-2,TRBV7-2,ASSRSVATDLVTGELF
TRBJ2-2,TRBV19,ASREFRTGYTGELF
TRBJ2-7,TRBV28,ASSFFWAGEVYEQY
TRBJ1-1,TRBV2,ASISDRKTEAF